This T cell receptor (beta chain) was retrieved from a study of T cells in localized non-small cell lung cancer (dated by TCRdb to 2020 to 2022). In terms of the full investigation: The study examined T cell repertoires in approximately 240 patients with early-stage NSCLC and compared tumors with uninvolved tumor-adjacent lungs. The mean age of the NSCLC patients was under 70 years, with 130 or so men and nearly 110 women. The cohort comprised 236 treatment-naïve NSCLC patients with resected, localized lung tumors. The investigation overall reported the following: Uninvolved tumor-adjacent lung showed the highest T cell clonality, higher than tumor, which suggests more focused antigenic responses in the uninvolved tumor-adjacent lung. Because multi-region sequencing of the tumors was not done, intratumor heterogeneity could not be ruled out. Because the study design was exploratory, TCR variables were selected using unadjusted p-values without false-discovery rate correction. A median of about 50 of the top 100 tumor clones turned up in the paired uninvolved adjacent lung, and roughly 30 of those clones also ranked among the top 100 of that same adjacent lung. Higher blood T cell density associated with longer overall survival, while higher adjacent-lung clonality associated with shorter survival.

The immunoSEQ Assay was used to sequence TCR beta CDR3 regions from DNA. The published analysis was carried out like this. T cell density was computed as TCR beta template counts normalized to usable DNA estimated by amplifying housekeeping genes. Richness was estimated with the preseqR package, extrapolating to 400,000 templates for PBMC samples and 120,000 templates for tissue samples. Clonality was taken to be one minus Pielou's evenness. Tissue-enriched TCRs were identified through differential abundance testing performed on productive amino-acid clonotypes, with a minimum total count of 5 and an alpha of 0.1. The Jaccard Index and the Morisita Overlap Index were used to measure repertoire overlap between compartments. GLIPH clustered TCR beta CDR3s with public tetramer-defined viral CDR3s; viral motifs required at least three viral sequences plus V-gene enrichment. In its TCRdb copy, this immuneACCESS table keeps in-frame sequences only and misses some clones. Where compared with another copy, unresolved V genes explain less than half of these, and the others have no known cause. That table furnishes V, J and clone size, whereas the DNA furnished D and trimming. Present in this sample are nearly 15,000 clones, more than 80% of which were seen just once. Roughly 4% of the sample is held by the ten biggest clonotypes.

In the case of this clone: Its target antigen remains unknown. No base qualities exist here, and no much larger clone lies one base off it.

At diagnosis, peripheral blood, uninvolved tumor-adjacent lung and tumor were collected and were preserved as a mix of fresh-frozen and FFPE material. For TCR repertoire profiling, blood samples were analyzed in the form of peripheral blood mononuclear cells. Trimming removed 0 bases from V and 3 bases from J; the gene matches leave 5 bases unexplained. The cysteine opens and the phenylalanine closes a CDR3 of 15 amino acids. The entry retains the CDR3 DNA only, 45 bases that are in frame from base 1. The germline V gene encodes CDR1 SGDLS and CDR2 YYNGEE. Recombination connected TRBV9 to TRBJ1-2; a stretch of 7 junction bases matches TRBD1. The clonotype comes from a woman between 35 and 75 years old with stage I lung adenocarcinoma. Sequencing used peripheral blood, obtained before any cancer treatment. The nucleotide sequence is given as TGTGCCAGCAGCGTAGAGGCAGGGGGAGACTATGGCTACACCTTC. This sequence encodes CASSVEAGGDYGYTF. Here the CDR3 is joined to the reference TRBV9 and TRBJ1-2 genes, and the full variable domain is: DSGVTQTPKHLITATGQRVTLRCSPRSGDLSVYWYQQSLDQGLQFLIQYYNGEERAKGNILERFSAQQFPDLHSELNLSSLELGDSALYFCASSVEAGGDYGYTFGSGTRLTVV.